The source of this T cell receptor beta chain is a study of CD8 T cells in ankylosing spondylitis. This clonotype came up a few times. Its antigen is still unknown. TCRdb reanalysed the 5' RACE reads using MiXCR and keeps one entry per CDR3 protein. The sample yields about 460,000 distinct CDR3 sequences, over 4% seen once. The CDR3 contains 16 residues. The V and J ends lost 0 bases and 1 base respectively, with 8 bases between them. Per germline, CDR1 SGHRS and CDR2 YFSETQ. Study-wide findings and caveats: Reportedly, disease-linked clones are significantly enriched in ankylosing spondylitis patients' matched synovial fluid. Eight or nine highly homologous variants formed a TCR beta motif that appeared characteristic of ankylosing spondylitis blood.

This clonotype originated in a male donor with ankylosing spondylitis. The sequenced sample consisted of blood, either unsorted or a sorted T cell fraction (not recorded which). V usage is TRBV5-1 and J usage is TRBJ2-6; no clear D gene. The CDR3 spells CASSLDDSSGANVLTF. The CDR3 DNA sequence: TGCGCCAGCAGCTTGGATGATAGTTCTGGGGCCAACGTCCTGACTTTC.